This passage covers 8 T cell receptor beta chains from one sample sequenced in a study of shared clonotypes between healthy human individuals. The assay was immunoSEQ multiplex PCR, and TCRdb's table has in-frame clones only and misses some. The table includes approximately 2.3 million clones, just over 90% detected once. Sample: naive CD4+ T cells from PBMCs. Subset specified: CD45RA+ positively selected. Every receptor here comes from a man younger than 30 in good health. Some clones in this sample may be carry-over from other donors' samples.

The chain links TRBV28 to TRBJ1-4; 8 positions match TRBD1. V shed 2 bases and J 6 bases; nucleotides not matched to a gene: 5. The CDR3 is 15 amino acids. CDR1 is MDHEN, CDR2 SYDVKM, per germline. The CDR3 protein is CASSLRQGRYEKLFF. In DNA form, the CDR3 reads TGTGCCAGCAGTTTAAGACAGGGGAGGTATGAAAAACTGTTTTTT.

The V gene is TRBV18, the J gene TRBJ2-3; the match to TRBD2 covers 10 bases. Germline V gene data show CDR1 as KGHSH and CDR2 as LQKENI. The CDR3 consists of 16 residues. Trimming cost V 4 bases and J 3 bases; bases outside gene matches: 7. In DNA form, the CDR3 reads TGTGCCAGCTCACTACTGACTAGCGGGCAGACAGATACGCAGTATTTT. This translates into CASSLLTSGQTDTQYF.

The chain is built from TRBV9 and TRBJ2-1, with D unclear. Between the trimmed V and J ends, which lost 2 bases and 10 bases, there was a span of 13 bases. Germline V CDR1 and CDR2: SGDLS, YYNGEE. CDR3 length: 13 amino acids. CDR3 bases: TGTGCCAGCAGCGTGGTGGACCTAAGGGAGCAGTTCTTC. This sequence encodes CASSVVDLREQFF.

This clone appeared a single time. This chain connects TRBV5-1 to TRBJ2-1; TRBD1 matches 7 bases. This CDR3 has 14 amino acids. V shed 3 bases and J 10 bases; nucleotides not matched to a gene: 10. Germline V lookup: CDR1 SGHRS, CDR2 YFSETQ. Here the CDR3 reads CASSWAGTGEEQFF. In DNA, the CDR3 is TGCGCCAGCAGCTGGGCGGGTACAGGGGAGGAGCAGTTCTTC.

For this clone: This same CDR3 is encoded by further DNA sequences in the sample. This rearrangement joins TRBV2 to TRBJ1-5, with D possibly matching TRBD1 (6 bases). The CDR3 runs to 15 residues. Trimming stripped 1 base from V and 2 bases from J, with 9 bases between. Per the germline V gene, CDR1 is SNHLY and CDR2 is FYNNEI. This CDR3 reads CASSEEGGRNQPQHF. The DNA of the CDR3 is TGTGCCAGCAGTGAAGAAGGGGGACGCAATCAGCCCCAGCATTTT.

This clone was counted once. The sample holds other DNA sequences that translate to the same CDR3. This chain joins TRBV28 and TRBJ2-3; D gene uncertain. Germline loops: CDR1 MDHEN, CDR2 SYDVKM. V lost 6 bases and J lost 3, with 4 bases in between. This CDR3 has 11 residues. The CDR3 spells CASSLTDTQYF. DNA for the CDR3: TGTGCCAGCAGCTTGACAGATACGCAGTATTTT.

This chain connects TRBV4-1 to TRBJ2-2; TRBD2 matches at 12 bases. From germline, CDR1 is MGHRA and CDR2 YSYEKL. This CDR3 spans 19 amino acids. J gave up 7 bases and V 3 bases, and 15 bases lay outside the gene matches. The CDR3 bases are TGCGCCAGCAGCCATCACGGCCGTGGACTAGCGGGATTCAGCGGGGAGCTGTTTTTT. As protein: CASSHHGRGLAGFSGELFF.

The chain combines TRBV14 with TRBJ1-4; D not certain. This CDR3 contains 12 residues. Deletions cut 3 bases from V and 8 bases from J, with 7 bases between. Germline V gene data show CDR1 as SGHDN and CDR2 as FVKESK. CDR3 amino acids: CASSQGREKLFF. As DNA, the CDR3 is TGTGCCAGCAGCCAGGGTAGGGAAAAACTGTTTTTT.